This TCR beta chain was profiled in a study of T cells in Graves' hyperthyroidism and ophthalmopathy. Study-wide results and limits: Most thyroid-expanded clonotypes above 0.001 were also found in blood.

In the case of this clonotype: Its specificity is unknown. Just one base apart from a much larger clone, this may be a read error.

Regions amplified from RNA transcripts were the TCR beta CDR3 regions. The TCR CDR3 first-round RT-PCR relied on the HTBI primer set. Each CDR3 protein is one row after TCRdb ran MiXCR on the multiplex PCR reads. The repertoire includes 400,000 to 500,000 distinct CDR3 sequences, roughly 13% of them detected once, and 5.3% sits in the top ten. Participants, patients aged 18 to 65, had newly diagnosed hyperthyroidism with a duration under 2 months. Lactation, pregnancy, other autoimmune disease or uncontrolled infection led to exclusion of patients. Clinical symptoms, serum thyroxine and TRAb, thyroid ultrasound and orbital computed tomography together formed the diagnostic basis. V gave up 4 bases and J gave up 3 bases, with 14 bases separating them. Germline V CDR1 and CDR2: SGDLS, YYNGEE. The CDR3 spans 16 residues.

This sequence was found in a woman between 18 and 29 years old with Graves' hyperthyroidism. The chain joins TRBV9 to TRBJ2-6, with D unclear. The sequenced material came from blood. In nucleotides, the CDR3 is TGTGCCAGCAGCTCTAGGTGGTCTAGTGGGGCCAACGTCCTGACTTTC. Its protein product is CASSSRWSSGANVLTF. Supplemented by reference TRBV9 and TRBJ2-6, the full variable domain reads DSGVTQTPKHLITATGQRVTLRCSPRSGDLSVYWYQQSLDQGLQFLIQYYNGEERAKGNILERFSAQQFPDLHSELNLSSLELGDSALYFCASSSRWSSGANVLTFGAGSRLTVL.